This T cell receptor beta chain originates from a study of blood T cells in healthy people across ages. About this clonotype: Its target is unknown.

Then a second PCR, running roughly 7 to 11 cycles, was carried out with a sample-barcoded 5' primer and a J-beta primer mix. Via MiXCR, TCRdb re-called the 5' RACE reads, giving one row per CDR3 protein. The sample shows roughly 700,000 distinct CDR3 sequences, more than 40% of them seen only once. Isolated per sample were at least 7 million PBMCs. Regarding the study as a whole: Versus aged donors, long-lived donors had higher diversity and more naive CD4+ cells. Researchers judged that diversity estimates from one million T cells fell short of true values. Expanded clonotype shifts may have been confounded, as the donors had an unknown CMV status.

The CDR3 covers 15 residues. The V end was cut by 5 bases, the J end by 6 bases, with 18 bases between. Germline values: CDR1 SGHVS, CDR2 FNYEAQ. The sample was blood. The V call is TRBV7-6, the J call TRBJ2-3; D gene uncertain. The clonotype originates from a woman aged 60 to 75 in good health. CDR3 DNA sequence: TGTGCCAGCAGCGGCCGGAGCCACGCGGCGGATACGCAGTATTTT. Residues: CASSGRSHAADTQYF.